The 2 T cell receptor beta chains in this list originate from one sample, sequenced in a study of molecular identifiers for immune sequencing clone quantification. From the PCR reads, TCRdb called clonotypes with MiXCR, one entry per CDR3 protein. This table has approximately 550,000 distinct CDR3 sequences, about a fifth appearing once. Sequences were obtained from naive CD8+ T cells from blood, with Jurkat cell RNA spiked in. Regarding subset: FACS-sorted CD8+CD4-CCR7+CD45RA+ naive T cells. The receptors shown here come from a human donor in good health. Some libraries in this study had Jurkat cell RNA spiked in.

The sample holds a few counts of this clonotype. This rearrangement joins TRBV9 to TRBJ2-1; TRBD1 agrees at 7 bases. The V and J ends lost 3 bases and 8 bases, in that order; junction bases with no gene match: 11. This CDR3 is 15 amino acids long. Germline V gene lookup returns CDR1 SGDLS and CDR2 YYNGEE. The CDR3 coding sequence is TGTGCCAGCAGCGACGACAGGGAAGTCCGGGATGAGCAGTTCTTC. Its translation: CASSDDREVRDEQFF.

The sample holds a few counts of this clonotype. The J gene is TRBJ2-5, the V gene TRBV13; D may be TRBD1 (6 bases). V lost 7 bases and J lost 4, with 22 bases in between. This CDR3 is built from 16 residues. CDR1 and CDR2 from the germline V gene are PRHDT and FYEKMQ (reference sequence). The DNA of the CDR3 is TGTGCCAGCACCTCCGGGGTTGGGGGCCCTCTAGAGACCCAGTACTTC. It is translated as CASTSGVGGPLETQYF.